This TCR beta chain originates from a study of cytomegalovirus exposure and HLA in healthy donors. For the study at large: The Caucasian-associated ancestry cluster held roughly 84% of over 350 genotyped donors.

In the PCR, 60 Vbeta and 13 Jbeta primers were used. Profiled with immunoSEQ multiplex PCR; TCRdb holds only in-frame clones, not every one. The table records 150,000 to 200,000 clones, around three quarters of them present only once. Germline values: CDR1 ENHRY, CDR2 SYGVKD. The CDR3 is 15 amino acids. As for this clone: Its cognate antigen is unknown.

Overall study results and limits: A later analysis by the authors found several of the most significant clusters apparently linked to common viral pathogens. What was likely a sequencing artifact was a cluster of highly shared sequence variants.

J is TRBJ2-5 and V is TRBV10-3; 10 bases are a match to TRBD2. The last part of the DNA fits TRBJ2-7 better; the J call may be wrong. Sequencing was done on a sample of PBMCs. The TCR originated in a male donor in good health and CMV-seronegative. CDR3 amino acids: CAISRTSGISDEQYF. The CDR3 coding sequence is TGTGCCATCAGTCGAACTAGCGGGATAAGCGACGAGCAGTACTTC.